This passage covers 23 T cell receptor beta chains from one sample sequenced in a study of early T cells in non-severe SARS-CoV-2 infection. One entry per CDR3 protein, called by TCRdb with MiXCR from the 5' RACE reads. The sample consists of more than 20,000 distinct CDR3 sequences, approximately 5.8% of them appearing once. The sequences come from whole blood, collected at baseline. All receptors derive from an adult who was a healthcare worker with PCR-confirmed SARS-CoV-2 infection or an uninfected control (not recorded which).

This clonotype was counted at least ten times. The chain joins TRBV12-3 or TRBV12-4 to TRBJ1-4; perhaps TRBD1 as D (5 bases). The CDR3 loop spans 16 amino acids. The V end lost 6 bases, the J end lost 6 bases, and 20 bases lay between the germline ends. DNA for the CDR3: TGTGCCAGCAGCCACCGGGACCCCCTTACGGATGAAAAACTGTTTTTT. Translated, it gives CASSHRDPLTDEKLFF.

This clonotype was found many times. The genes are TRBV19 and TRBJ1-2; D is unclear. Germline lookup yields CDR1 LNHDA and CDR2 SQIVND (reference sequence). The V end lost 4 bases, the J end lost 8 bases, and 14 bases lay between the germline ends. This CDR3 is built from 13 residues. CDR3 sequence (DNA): TGTGCCAGTAGTACCCTGGACGGGCGCGGCTACACCTTC. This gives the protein CASSTLDGRGYTF. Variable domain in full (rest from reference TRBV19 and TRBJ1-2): DGGITQSPKYLFRKEGQNVTLSCEQNLNHDAMYWYRQDPGQGLRLIYYSQIVNDFQKGDIAEGYSVSREKKESFPLTVTSAQKNPTAFYLCASSTLDGRGYTFGSGTRLTVV.

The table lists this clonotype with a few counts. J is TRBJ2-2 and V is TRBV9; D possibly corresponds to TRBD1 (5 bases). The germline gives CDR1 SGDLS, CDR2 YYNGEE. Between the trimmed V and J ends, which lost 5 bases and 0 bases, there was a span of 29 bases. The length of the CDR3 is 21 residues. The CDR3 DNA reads TGTGCCAGCAGTAAGGGATTTAGGGGAACAGCCCGCAACCCGAACACCGGGGAGCTGTTTTTT. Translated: CASSKGFRGTARNPNTGELFF.

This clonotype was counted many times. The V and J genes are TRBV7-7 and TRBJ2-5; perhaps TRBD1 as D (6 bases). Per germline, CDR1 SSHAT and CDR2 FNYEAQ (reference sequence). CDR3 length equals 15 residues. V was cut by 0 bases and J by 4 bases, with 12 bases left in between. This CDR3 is CASSLAGADGETQYF. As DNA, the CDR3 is TGTGCCAGCAGCTTAGCGGGGGCGGATGGAGAGACCCAGTACTTC.

CDR3 sequence reads: CASSQGPGVPGELFF. The CDR3 DNA sequence: TGTGCCAGCAGCCAAGGCCCGGGAGTCCCCGGGGAGCTGTTTTTT. V is TRBV3-1 and J is TRBJ2-2; possible D gene TRBD2, 6 bases. From germline, CDR1 is LGHDT and CDR2 YNNKEL (reference sequence). The ends were cut back, 1 base at V and 6 bases at J, with 12 bases in the middle. The CDR3 totals 15 residues.

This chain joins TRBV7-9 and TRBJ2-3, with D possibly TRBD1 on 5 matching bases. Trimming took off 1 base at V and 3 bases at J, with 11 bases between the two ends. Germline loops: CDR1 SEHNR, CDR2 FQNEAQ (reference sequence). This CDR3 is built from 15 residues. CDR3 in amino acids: CASSLGGRVTDTQYF. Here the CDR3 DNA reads TGTGCCAGCAGCTTAGGCGGCAGGGTTACAGATACGCAGTATTTT.

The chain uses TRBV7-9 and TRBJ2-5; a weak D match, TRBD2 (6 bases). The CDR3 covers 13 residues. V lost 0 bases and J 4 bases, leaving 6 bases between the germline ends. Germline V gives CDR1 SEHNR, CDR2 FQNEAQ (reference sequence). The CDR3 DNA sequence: TGTGCCAGCAGCTTAGCCGGGGGAGAGACCCAGTACTTC. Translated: CASSLAGGETQYF.

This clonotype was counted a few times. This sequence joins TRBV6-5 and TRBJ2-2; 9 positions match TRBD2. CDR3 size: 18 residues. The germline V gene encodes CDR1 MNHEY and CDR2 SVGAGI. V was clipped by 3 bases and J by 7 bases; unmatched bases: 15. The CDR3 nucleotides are TGTGCCAGCAGTTATGGCCCTAGCGGGGTCGGGTTAGGCGGGGAGCTGTTTTTT. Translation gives CASSYGPSGVGLGGELFF.

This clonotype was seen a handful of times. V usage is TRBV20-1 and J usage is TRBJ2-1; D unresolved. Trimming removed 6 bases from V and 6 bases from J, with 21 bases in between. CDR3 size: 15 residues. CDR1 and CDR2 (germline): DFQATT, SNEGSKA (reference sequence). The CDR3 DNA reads TGCAGTGCCCCGGATGCAGGCCGAAGTTCCAATGAGCAGTTCTTC. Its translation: CSAPDAGRSSNEQFF.

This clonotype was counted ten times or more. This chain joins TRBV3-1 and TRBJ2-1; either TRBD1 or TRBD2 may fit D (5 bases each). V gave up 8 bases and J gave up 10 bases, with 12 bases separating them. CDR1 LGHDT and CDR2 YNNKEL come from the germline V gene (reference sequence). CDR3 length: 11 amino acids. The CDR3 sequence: CASEGPSEQFF. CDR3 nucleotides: TGTGCCAGCGAGGGACCCTCCGAGCAGTTCTTC.

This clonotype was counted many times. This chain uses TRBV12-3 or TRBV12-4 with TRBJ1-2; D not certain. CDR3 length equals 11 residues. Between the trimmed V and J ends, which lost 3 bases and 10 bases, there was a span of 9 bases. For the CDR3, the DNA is TGTGCCAGCAGTTTTTTCGAGGTCTACACCTTC. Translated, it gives CASSFFEVYTF.

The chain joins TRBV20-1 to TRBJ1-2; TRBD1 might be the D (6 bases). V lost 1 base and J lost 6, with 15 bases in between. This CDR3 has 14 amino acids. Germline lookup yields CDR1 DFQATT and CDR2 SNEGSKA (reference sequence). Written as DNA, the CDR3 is TGCAGTGCTAGAGCCCCGCAGGGGATCAATGGCTACACCTTC. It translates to CSARAPQGINGYTF.

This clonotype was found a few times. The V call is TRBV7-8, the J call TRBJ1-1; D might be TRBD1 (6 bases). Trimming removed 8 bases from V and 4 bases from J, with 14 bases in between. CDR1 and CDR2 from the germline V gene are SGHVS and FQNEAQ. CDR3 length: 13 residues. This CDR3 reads CASSGRGPTEAFF. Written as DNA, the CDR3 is TGTGCCAGCTCCGGCAGGGGACCCACTGAAGCTTTCTTT.

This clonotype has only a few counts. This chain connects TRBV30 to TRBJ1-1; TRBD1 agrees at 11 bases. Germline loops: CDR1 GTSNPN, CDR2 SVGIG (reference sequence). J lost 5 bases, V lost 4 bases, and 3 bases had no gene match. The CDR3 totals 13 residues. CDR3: CAWMGQGVTEAFF. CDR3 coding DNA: TGTGCCTGGATGGGACAGGGGGTGACTGAAGCTTTCTTT.

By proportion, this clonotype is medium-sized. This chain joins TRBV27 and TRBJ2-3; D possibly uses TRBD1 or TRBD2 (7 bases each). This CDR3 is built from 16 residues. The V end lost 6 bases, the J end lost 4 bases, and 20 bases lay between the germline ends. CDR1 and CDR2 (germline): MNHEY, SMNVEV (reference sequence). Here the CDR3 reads CASSAGRGGGPDTQYF. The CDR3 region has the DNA TGTGCCAGCAGCGCGGGGCGGGGAGGGGGCCCAGATACGCAGTATTTT.

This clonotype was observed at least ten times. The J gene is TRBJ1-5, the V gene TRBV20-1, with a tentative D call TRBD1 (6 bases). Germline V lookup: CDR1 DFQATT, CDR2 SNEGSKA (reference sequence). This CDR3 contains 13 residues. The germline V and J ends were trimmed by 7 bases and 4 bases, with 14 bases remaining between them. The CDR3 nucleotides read TGCAGTGTACAGGGCCAGTATAATCAGCCCCAGCATTTT. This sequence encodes CSVQGQYNQPQHF.

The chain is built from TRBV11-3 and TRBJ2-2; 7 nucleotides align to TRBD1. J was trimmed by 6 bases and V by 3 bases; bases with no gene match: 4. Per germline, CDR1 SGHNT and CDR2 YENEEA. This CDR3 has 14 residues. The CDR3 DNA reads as TGTGCCAGCAGCTTGACAGGGATAGCCGGGGAGCTGTTTTTT. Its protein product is CASSLTGIAGELFF.

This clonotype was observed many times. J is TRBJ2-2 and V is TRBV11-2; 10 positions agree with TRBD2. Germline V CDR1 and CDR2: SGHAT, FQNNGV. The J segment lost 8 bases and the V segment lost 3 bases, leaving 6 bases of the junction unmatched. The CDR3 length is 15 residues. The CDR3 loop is CASSLSLAGDGELFF. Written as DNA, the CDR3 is TGTGCCAGCAGCTTGAGTCTAGCGGGGGATGGGGAGCTGTTTTTT.

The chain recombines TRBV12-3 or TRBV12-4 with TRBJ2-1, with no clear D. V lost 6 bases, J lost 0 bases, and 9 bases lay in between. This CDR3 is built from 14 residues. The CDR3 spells CASRMASSYNEQFF. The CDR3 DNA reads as TGTGCCAGCAGGATGGCTAGCTCCTACAATGAGCAGTTCTTC.

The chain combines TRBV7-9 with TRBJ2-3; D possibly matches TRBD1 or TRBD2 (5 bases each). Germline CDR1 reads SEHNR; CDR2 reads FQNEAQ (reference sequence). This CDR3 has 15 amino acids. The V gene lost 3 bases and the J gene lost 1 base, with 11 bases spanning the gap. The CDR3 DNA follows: TGTGCCAGCAGCTTCAGTGGGGGAGGCACAGATACGCAGTATTTT. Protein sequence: CASSFSGGGTDTQYF.

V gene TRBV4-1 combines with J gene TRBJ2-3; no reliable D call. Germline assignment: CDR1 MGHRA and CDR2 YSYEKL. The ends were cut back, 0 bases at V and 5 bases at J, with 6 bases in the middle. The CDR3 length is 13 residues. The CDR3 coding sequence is TGCGCCAGCAGCCAAGATTCCCTAGATACGCAGTATTTT. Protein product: CASSQDSLDTQYF.

The CDR3 reads CASSPTGAYTQYF. The CDR3 nucleotides read TGTGCCAGTAGCCCAACGGGGGCCTATACGCAGTATTTT. V gene TRBV19 combines with J gene TRBJ2-3; D assignment may be TRBD1 or TRBD2 (6 bases each). The germline V gene has CDR1 LNHDA and CDR2 SQIVND (reference sequence). The CDR3 runs 13 residues. V gave up 6 bases and J gave up 7 bases, with 14 bases separating them.

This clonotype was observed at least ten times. CDR3 residues: CASSSGAYRGPAGANVLTF. DNA for the CDR3: TGTGCCAGCAGTAGCGGAGCTTACAGGGGGCCAGCTGGGGCCAACGTCCTGACTTTC. The chain uses TRBV5-6 and TRBJ2-6; TRBD1 matches 9 bases. This CDR3 region has 19 residues. Germline V lookup: CDR1 SGHDT, CDR2 YYEEEE. V trimming: 5 bases; J trimming: 2 bases; junction bases outside the gene matches: 14.